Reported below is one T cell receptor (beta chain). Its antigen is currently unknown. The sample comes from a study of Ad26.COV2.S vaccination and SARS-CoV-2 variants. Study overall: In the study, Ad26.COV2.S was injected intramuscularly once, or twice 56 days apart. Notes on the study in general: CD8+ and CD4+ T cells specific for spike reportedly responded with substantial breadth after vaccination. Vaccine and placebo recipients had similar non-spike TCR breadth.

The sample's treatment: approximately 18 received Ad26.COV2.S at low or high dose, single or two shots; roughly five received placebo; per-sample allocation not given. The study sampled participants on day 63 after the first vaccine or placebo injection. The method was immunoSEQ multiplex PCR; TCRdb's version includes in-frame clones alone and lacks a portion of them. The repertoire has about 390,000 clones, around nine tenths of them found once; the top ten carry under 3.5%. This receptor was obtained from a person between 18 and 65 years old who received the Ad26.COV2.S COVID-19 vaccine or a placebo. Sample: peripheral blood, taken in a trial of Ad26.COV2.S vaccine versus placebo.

The CDR3 nucleotides read TGTGCCAGCAGCTTAGTTTGGGAGTATCACCATGGCTACACCTTC. Its protein product is CASSLVWEYHHGYTF. The V and J genes are TRBV7-9 and TRBJ1-2; D call uncertain. V was cut by 1 base and J by 6 bases, with 15 bases left in between. The CDR3 consists of 15 residues. CDR1 is SEHNR, CDR2 FQNEAQ, per germline (reference sequence).